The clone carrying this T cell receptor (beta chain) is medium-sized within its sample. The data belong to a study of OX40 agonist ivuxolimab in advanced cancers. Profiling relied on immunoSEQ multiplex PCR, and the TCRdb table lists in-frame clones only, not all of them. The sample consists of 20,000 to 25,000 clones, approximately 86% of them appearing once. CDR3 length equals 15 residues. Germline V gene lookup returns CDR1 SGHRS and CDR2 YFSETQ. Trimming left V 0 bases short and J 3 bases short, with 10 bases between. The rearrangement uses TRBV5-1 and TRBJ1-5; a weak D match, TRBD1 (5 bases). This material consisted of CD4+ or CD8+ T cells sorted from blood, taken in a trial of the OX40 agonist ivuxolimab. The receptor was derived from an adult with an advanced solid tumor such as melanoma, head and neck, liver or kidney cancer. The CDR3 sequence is CASSLDGAVNQPQHF. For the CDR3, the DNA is TGCGCCAGCAGCTTGGACGGGGCAGTCAATCAGCCCCAGCATTTT.